This TCR beta chain was recorded in a study of synovial regulatory T cells in juvenile arthritis. Profiled with immunoSEQ multiplex PCR; TCRdb holds only in-frame clones, not every one. Recorded for this sample: 6,400 or so clones. Comment on this clone: Antigen unknown.

The study, taken as a whole, reports: CDR3 overlap with synovial Tregs was higher for iaTregs than other blood Tregs.

CDR1 is MDHEN and CDR2 is SYDVKM in the germline V gene. The CDR3 totals 19 residues. The coding DNA is unavailable. Sequencing was carried out using Treg cells from blood. Noted subset: remaining (HLA-DR-negative) circulating blood Treg cells. The TCR comes from a donor younger than 30 with juvenile idiopathic arthritis. The rearrangement uses TRBV28 and TRBJ1-1; TCRdb selects TRBD1, and the lack of DNA leaves this call unchecked. CDR3: CASSLMFGTGGSMNTEAFF.